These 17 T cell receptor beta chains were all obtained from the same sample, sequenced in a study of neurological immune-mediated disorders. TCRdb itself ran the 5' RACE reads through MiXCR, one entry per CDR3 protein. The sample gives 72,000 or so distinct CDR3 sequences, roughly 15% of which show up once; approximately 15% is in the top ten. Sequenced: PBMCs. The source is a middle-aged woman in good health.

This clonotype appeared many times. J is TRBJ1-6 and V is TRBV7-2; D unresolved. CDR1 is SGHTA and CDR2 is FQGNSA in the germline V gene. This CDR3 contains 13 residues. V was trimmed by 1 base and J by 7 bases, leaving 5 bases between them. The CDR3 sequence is CASSLVGNSPLHF. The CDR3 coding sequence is TGTGCCAGCAGCTTAGTGGGAAATTCACCCCTCCACTTT.

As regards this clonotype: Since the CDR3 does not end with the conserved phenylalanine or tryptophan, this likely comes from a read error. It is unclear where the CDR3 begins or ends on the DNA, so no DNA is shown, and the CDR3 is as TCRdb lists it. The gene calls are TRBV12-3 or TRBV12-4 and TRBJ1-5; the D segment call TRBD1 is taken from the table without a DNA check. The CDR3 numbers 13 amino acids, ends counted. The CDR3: CASILRADTEEHC.

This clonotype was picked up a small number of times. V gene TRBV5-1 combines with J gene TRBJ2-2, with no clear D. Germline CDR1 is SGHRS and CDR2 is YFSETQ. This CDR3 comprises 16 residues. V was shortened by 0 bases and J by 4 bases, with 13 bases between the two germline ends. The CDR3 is CASSLVSQPGTGELFF. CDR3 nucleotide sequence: TGCGCCAGCAGCTTGGTATCACAGCCCGGCACCGGGGAGCTGTTTTTT. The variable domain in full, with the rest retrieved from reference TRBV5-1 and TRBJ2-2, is KAGVTQTPRYLIKTRGQQVTLSCSPISGHRSVSWYQQTPGQGLQFLFEYFSETQRNKGNFPGRFSGRQFSNSRSEMNVSTLELGDSALYLCASSLVSQPGTGELFFGEGSRLTVL.

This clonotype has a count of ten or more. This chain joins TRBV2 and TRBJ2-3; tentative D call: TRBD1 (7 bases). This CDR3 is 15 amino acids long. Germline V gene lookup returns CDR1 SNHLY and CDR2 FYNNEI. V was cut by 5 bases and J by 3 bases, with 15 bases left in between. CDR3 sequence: CASSTRTGGTDTQYF. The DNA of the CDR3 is TGTGCCAGCAGTACAAGGACAGGAGGGACAGATACGCAGTATTTT.

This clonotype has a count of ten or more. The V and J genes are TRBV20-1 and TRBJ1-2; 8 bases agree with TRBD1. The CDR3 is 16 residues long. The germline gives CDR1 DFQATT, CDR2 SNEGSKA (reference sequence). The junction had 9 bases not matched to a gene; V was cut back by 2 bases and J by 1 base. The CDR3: CSARNPGGIRNYGYTF. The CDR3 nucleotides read TGCAGTGCTAGAAACCCAGGGGGCATTCGTAACTATGGCTACACCTTC.

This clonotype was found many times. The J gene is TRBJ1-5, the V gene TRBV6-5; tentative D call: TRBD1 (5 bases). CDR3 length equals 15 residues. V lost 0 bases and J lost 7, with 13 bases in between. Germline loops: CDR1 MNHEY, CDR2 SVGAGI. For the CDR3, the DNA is TGTGCCAGCAGTTACTCCTCCGGGGCGGGACAGCCCCAGCATTTT. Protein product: CASSYSSGAGQPQHF.

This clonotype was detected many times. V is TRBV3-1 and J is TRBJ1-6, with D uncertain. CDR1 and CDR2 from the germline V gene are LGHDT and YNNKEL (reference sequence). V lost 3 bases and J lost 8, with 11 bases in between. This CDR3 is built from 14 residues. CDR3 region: CASSHSDGHSPLHF. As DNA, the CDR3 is TGTGCCAGCAGCCATTCCGATGGTCATTCACCCCTCCACTTT.

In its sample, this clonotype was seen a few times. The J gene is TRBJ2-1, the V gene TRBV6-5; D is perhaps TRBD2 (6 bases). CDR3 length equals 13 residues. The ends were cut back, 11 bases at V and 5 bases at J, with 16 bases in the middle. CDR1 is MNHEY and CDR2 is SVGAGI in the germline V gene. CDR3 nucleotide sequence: TGTGCCGCTCGGGACTCAGTCAACAATGAGCAGTTCTTC. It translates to CAARDSVNNEQFF.

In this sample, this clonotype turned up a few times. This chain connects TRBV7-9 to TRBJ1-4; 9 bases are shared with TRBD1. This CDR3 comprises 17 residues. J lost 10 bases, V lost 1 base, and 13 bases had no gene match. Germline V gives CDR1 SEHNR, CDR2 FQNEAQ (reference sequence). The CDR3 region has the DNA TGTGCCAGCAGCTTAGAAACACCCACAGGGGGCCTCGGAAAACTGTTTTTT. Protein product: CASSLETPTGGLGKLFF. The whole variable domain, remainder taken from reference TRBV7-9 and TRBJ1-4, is DTGVSQNPRHKITKRGQNVTFRCDPISEHNRLYWYRQTLGQGPEFLTYFQNEAQLEKSRLLSDRFSAERPKGSFSTLEIQRTEQGDSAMYLCASSLETPTGGLGKLFFGSGTQLSVL.

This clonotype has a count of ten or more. The DNA of the CDR3 is TGTGCCAGCAGCTCCGGACAGGGGGAAGAGACCCAGTACTTC. Its translation is CASSSGQGEETQYF. This chain joins TRBV7-2 and TRBJ2-5, with TRBD1 identical over 10 bases. CDR3 length: 14 residues. CDR1 SGHTA and CDR2 FQGNSA come from the germline V gene. Losses at the gene ends were 4 bases for V and 3 bases for J; bases not matched to a gene: 2.

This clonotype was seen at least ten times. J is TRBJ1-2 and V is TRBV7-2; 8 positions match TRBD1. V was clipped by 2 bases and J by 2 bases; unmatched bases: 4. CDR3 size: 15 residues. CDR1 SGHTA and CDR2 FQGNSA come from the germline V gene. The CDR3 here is CASSLRTGTNYGYTF. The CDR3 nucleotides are TGTGCCAGCAGCTTAAGGACAGGGACCAACTATGGCTACACCTTC.

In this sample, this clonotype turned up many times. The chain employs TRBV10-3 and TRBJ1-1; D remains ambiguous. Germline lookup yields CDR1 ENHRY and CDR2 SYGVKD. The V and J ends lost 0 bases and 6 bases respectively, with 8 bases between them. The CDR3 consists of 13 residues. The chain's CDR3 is CAISESGGAEAFF. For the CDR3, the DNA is TGTGCCATCAGTGAGTCAGGTGGGGCTGAAGCTTTCTTT.

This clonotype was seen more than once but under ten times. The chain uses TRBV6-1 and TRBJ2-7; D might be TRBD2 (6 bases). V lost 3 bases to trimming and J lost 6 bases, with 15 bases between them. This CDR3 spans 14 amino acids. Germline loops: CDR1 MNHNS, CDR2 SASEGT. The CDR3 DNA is TGTGCCAGCAGTGAGCGGGGTGGAGAGGGCGAGCAGTACTTC. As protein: CASSERGGEGEQYF.

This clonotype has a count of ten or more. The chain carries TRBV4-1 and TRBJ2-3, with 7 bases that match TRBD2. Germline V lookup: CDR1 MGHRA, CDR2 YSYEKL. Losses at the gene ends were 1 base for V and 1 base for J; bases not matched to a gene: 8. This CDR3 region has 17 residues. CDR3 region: CASSQAPARGGTDTQYF. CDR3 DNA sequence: TGCGCCAGCAGCCAAGCTCCCGCCCGGGGGGGCACAGATACGCAGTATTTT.

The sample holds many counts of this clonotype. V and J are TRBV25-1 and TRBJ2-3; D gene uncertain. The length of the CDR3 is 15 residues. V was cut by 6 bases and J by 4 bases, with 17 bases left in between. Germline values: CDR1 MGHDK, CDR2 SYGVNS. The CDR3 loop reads CASRSLDYDADTQYF. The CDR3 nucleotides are TGTGCCAGCAGATCGCTAGATTACGACGCAGATACGCAGTATTTT.

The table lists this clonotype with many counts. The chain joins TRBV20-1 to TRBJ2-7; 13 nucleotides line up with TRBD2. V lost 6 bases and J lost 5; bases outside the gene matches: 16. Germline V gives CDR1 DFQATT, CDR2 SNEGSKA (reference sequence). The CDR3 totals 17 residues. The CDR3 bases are TGCAGTGCCAGAAAAGGGACTAGCGGGGCAAATTGGCACGAGCAGTACGTC. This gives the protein CSARKGTSGANWHEQYV.

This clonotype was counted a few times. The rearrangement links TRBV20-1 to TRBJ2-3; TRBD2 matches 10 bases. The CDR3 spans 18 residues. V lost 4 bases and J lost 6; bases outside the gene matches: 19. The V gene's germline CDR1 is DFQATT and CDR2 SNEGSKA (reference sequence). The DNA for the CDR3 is TGCAGTGCTACCCCCGGGCTAGCGGGGGCCATCATACGGGATACGCAGTATTTT. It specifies CSATPGLAGAIIRDTQYF.